This note documents a single T cell receptor beta chain sequence. The target antigen is unknown. Regarding treatment: oral pan-JAK inhibitor, 5-10 mg twice daily. Alopecia areata patients provided lesional scalp punch biopsies and peripheral blood. This sample was taken from a study of CD8+ T cells in alopecia areata. On the study more broadly: Tofacitinib ran 6 to 18 months, followed by 6 months off drug. Broader study findings: Whether baseline CD8+ expansion is linked to response remains uncertain, given a single nonresponder. Among the cells sequenced in scalp samples are also the resident alphabeta T cells of normal skin.

As the sequencing template, cDNA was produced by extracting RNA and reverse transcribing it. Profiled with immunoSEQ multiplex PCR; TCRdb holds only in-frame clones, not every one. The table includes under 250,000 clones, about 58% detected once. Trimming took off 4 bases at V and 3 bases at J, with 11 bases between the two ends. Germline CDR1 is SGHDT and CDR2 is YYEEEE. The CDR3 has 13 amino acids. The material was CD4+ T cells sorted from blood, obtained at week 4, from a patient treated with tofacitinib. This TCR was recovered from a human donor with alopecia areata. The rearrangement links TRBV5-6 to TRBJ2-7; unclear D gene. The CDR3 loop is CASSLGPDYEQYF. The CDR3 coding sequence is TGTGCCAGCAGCCTAGGGCCAGACTACGAGCAGTACTTC.